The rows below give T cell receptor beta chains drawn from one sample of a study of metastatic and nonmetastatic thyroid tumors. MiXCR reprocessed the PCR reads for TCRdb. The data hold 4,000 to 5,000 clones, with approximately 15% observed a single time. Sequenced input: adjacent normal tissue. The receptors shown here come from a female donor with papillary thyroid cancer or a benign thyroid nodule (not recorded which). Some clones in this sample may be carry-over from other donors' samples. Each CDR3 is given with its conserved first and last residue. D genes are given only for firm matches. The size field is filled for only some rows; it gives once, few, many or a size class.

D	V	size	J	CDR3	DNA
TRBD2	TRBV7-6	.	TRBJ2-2	CASSLQGGASGGPTGELFF	TGTGCCAGCAGCTTACAGGGCGGGGCTAGCGGGGGGCCGACCGGGGAGCTGTTTTTT
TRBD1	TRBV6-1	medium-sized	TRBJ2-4	CASSEVIGTGAKNIQYF	TGTGCCAGCAGTGAAGTAATTGGGACAGGAGCCAAAAACATTCAGTACTTC
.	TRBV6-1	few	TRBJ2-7	CASSWSGEQYF	TGTGCCAGCAGCTGGTCCGGGGAGCAGTACTTC
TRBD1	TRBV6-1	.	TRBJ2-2	CASRVRDRGRSGELFF	TGTGCCAGCAGGGTGAGGGACAGGGGGCGTTCCGGGGAGCTGTTTTTT
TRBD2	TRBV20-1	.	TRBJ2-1	CSAPPSGTSGVDEQFF	TGCAGTGCCCCGCCTTCCGGGACTAGCGGGGTAGATGAGCAGTTCTTC
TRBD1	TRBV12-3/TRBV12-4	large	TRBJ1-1	CASSLRTGESEAFF	TGTGCCAGCAGTCTGCGGACAGGGGAGTCGGAGGCTTTCTTT
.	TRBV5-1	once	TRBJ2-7	CASSLKGGYEQYF	TGCGCCAGCAGCTTGAAGGGCGGGTACGAGCAGTACTTC
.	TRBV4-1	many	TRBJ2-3	CASSQAAETDTQYF	TGCGCCAGCAGCCAAGCCGCAGAGACAGATACGCAGTATTTT
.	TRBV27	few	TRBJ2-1	CASSFLRAGEQFF	TGTGCCAGCAGTTTCCTGCGGGCCGGTGAGCAGTTCTTC
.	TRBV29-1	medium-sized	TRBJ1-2	CSPGGGYYGYTF	TGCAGTCCTGGGGGGGGCTACTATGGCTACACCTTC
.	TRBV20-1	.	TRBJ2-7	CSAPYRDFSYEQYF	TGCAGTGCTCCGTACCGGGACTTCTCCTACGAGCAGTACTTC
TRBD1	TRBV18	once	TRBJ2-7	CASSPPPGQGSEQYF	TGTGCCAGCTCACCACCCCCGGGACAGGGGTCCGAGCAGTACTTC
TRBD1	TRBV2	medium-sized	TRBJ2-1	CASSSIDRGHNEQFF	TGTGCCAGCAGTTCGATCGACAGGGGGCACAATGAGCAGTTCTTC
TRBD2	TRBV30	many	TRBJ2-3	CAWSGTSGGWTDTQYF	TGTGCCTGGAGCGGGACTAGCGGGGGGTGGACAGATACGCAGTATTTT
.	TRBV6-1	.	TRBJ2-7	CASRSGTMFYEQYF	TGTGCCAGCAGGTCCGGGACAATGTTCTACGAGCAGTACTTC